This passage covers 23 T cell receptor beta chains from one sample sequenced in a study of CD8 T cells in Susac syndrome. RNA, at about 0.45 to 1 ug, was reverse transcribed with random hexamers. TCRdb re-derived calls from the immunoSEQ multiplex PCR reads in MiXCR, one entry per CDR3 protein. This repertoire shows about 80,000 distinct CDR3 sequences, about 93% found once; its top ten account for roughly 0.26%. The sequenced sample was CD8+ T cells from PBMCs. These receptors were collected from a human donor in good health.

The CDR3 protein is CASSLRQQNEKLFF. The CDR3 nucleotides read TGTGCCAGCAGTTTACGTCAGCAGAATGAAAAACTGTTTTTT. The chain has TRBV28 and TRBJ1-4; D remains unclear. Germline CDR1 reads MDHEN; CDR2 reads SYDVKM. This CDR3 comprises 14 residues. The V and J ends lost 2 bases and 5 bases respectively, with 9 bases between them.

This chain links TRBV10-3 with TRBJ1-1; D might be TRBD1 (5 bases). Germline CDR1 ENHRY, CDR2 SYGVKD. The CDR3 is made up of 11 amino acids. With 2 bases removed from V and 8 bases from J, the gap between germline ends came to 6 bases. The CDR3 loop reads CAISEGQEAFF. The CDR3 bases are TGTGCCATCAGTGAGGGACAAGAAGCTTTCTTT.

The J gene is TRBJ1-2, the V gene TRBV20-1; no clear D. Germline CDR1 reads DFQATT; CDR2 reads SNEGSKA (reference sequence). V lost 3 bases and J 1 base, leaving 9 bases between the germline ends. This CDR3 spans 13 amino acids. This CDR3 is CSARPRDNYGYTF. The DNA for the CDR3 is TGCAGTGCTAGGCCCCGGGATAACTATGGCTACACCTTC.

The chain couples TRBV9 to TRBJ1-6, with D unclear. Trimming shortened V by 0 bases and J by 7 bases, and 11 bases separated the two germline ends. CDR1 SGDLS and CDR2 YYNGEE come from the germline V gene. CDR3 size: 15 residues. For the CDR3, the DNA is TGTGCCAGCAGCGTAGCTTTACAGATAAATTCACCCCTCCACTTT. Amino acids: CASSVALQINSPLHF.

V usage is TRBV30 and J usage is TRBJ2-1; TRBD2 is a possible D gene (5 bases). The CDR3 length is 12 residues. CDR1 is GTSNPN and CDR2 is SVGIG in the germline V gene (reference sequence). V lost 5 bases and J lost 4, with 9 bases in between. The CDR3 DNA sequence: TGTGCCTGGGGGGAGCTGTACAATGAGCAGTTCTTC. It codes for CAWGELYNEQFF.

The CDR3 region has the DNA TGTGCCAGCAGCTTGGGGCGGTCCTACGAGCAGTACGTC. Translation: CASSLGRSYEQYV. The rearrangement links TRBV11-2 to TRBJ2-7; tentatively, D is TRBD1 (5 bases). Trimming removed 3 bases at V and 1 base at J, with 7 bases between. Germline V gene lookup returns CDR1 SGHAT and CDR2 FQNNGV. The CDR3 sequence is 13 residues long.

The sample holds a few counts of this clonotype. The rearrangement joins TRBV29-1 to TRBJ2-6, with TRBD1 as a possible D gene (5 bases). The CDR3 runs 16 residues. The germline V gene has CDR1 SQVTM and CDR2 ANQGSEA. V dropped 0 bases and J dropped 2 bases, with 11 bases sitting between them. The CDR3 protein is CSVEDQGRAGANVLTF. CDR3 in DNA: TGCAGCGTTGAAGATCAAGGCAGGGCTGGGGCCAACGTCCTGACTTTC.

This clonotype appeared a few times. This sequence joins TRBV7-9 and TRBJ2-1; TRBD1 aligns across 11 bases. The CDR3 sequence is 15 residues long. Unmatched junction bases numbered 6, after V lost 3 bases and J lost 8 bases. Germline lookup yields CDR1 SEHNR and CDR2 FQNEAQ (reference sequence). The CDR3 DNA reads TGTGCCAGCAGCTTGGTGGACAGGGGGCTCGATGAGCAGTTCTTC. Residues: CASSLVDRGLDEQFF.

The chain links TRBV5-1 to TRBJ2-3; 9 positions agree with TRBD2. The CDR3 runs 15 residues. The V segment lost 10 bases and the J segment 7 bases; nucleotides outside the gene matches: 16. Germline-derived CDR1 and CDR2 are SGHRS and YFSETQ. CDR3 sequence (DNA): TGCGCCGGCCTCCAGATGGGACTAGCTACGAATACGCAGTATTTT. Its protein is CAGLQMGLATNTQYF.

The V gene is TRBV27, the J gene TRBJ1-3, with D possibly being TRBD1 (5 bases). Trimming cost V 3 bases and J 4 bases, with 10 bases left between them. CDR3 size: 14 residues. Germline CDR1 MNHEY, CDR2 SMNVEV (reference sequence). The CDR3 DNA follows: TGTGCCAGCAGTTTTGGTAGGGACGGAAACACCATATATTTT. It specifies CASSFGRDGNTIYF.

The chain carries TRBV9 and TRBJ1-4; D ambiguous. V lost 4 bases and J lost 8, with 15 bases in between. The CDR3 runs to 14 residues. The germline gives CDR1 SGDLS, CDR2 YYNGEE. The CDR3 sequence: CASSPSGLGEKLFF. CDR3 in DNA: TGTGCCAGCAGCCCAAGTGGGTTGGGAGAAAAACTGTTTTTT.

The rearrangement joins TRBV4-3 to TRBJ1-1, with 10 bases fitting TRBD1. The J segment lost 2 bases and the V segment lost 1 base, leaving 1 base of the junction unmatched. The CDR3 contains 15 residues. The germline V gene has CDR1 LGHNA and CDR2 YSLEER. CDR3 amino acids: CASSQGTGGNTEAFF. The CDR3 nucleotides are TGCGCCAGCAGCCAAGGGACAGGGGGTAACACTGAAGCTTTCTTT.

The CDR3 nucleotides are TGCAGCGCTATCGTATCGGAGGGGGTTCAGACCGGGGAGCTGTTTTTT. Translating it yields CSAIVSEGVQTGELFF. The rearrangement joins TRBV29-1 to TRBJ2-2; tentatively, D is TRBD1 or TRBD2 (6 bases each). The CDR3 covers 16 residues. Per germline, CDR1 SQVTM and CDR2 ANQGSEA. The germline V and J ends were trimmed by 7 bases and 5 bases, with 23 bases remaining between them.

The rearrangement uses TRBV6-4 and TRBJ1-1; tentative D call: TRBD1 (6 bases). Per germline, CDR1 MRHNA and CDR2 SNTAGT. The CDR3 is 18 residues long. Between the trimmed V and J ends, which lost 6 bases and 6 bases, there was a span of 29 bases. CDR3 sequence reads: CASRETTRGSGAKAEAFF. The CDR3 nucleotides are TGTGCCAGCAGAGAGACAACCCGAGGTTCGGGGGCTAAGGCTGAAGCTTTCTTT.

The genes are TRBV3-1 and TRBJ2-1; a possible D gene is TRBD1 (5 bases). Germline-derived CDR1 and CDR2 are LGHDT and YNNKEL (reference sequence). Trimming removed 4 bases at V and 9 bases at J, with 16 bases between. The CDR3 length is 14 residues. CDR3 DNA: TGTGCCAGCAGCCTTTTCGCGGCAGGGCGTGAGCAGTTCTTC. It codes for CASSLFAAGREQFF.

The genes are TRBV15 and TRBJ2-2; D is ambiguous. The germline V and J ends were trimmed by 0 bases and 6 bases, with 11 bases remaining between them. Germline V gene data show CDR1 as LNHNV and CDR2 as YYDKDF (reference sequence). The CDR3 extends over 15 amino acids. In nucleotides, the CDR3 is TGTGCCACCAGCAGAGATCGGCGGCTTCCCGGGGAGCTGTTTTTT. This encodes CATSRDRRLPGELFF.

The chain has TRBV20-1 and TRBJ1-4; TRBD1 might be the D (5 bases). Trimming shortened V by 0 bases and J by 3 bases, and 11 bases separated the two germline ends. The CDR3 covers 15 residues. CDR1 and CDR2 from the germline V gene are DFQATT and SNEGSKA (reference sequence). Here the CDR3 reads CSARDSTAPNEKLFF. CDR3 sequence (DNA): TGCAGTGCTAGAGATTCGACAGCCCCTAATGAAAAACTGTTTTTT.

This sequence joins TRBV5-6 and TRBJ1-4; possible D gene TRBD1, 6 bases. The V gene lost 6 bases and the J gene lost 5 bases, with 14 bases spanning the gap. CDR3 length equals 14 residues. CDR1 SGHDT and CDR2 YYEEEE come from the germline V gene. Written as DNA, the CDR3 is TGTGCCAGCATGCCTCAGGGGAGGAATGAAAAACTGTTTTTT. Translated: CASMPQGRNEKLFF.

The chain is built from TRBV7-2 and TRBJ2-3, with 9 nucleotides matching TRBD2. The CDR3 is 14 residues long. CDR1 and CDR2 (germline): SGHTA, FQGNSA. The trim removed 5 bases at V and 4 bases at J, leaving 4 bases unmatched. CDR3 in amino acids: CASSNSGSPDTQYF. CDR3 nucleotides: TGTGCCAGCAGCAATAGCGGGAGCCCAGATACGCAGTATTTT.

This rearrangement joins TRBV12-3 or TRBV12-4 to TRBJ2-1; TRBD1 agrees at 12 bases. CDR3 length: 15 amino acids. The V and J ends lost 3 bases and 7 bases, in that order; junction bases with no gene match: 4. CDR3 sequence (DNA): TGTGCCAGCAGTTTTTGGGACAGGGGGCAAAATGAGCAGTTCTTC. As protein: CASSFWDRGQNEQFF.

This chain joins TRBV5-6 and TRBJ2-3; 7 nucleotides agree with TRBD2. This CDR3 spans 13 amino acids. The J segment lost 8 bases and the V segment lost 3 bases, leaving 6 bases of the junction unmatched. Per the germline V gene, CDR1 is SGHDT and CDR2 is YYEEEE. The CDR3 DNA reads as TGTGCCAGCAGCTCCCCCCCGGGAGGTACGCAGTATTTT. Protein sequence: CASSSPPGGTQYF.

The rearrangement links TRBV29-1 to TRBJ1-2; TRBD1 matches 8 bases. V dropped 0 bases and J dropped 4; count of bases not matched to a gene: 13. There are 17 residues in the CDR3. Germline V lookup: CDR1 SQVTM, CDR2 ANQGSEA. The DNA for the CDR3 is TGCAGCGTTGAAGATCGTTCGCCGGGACAGGAAAGCTATGGCTACACCTTC. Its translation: CSVEDRSPGQESYGYTF.

The CDR3 nucleotides read TGTGCCAGCAGTGTCATTCAGGGGGGTGCTGAGCAGTTCTTC. Translated, it gives CASSVIQGGAEQFF. The V call is TRBV27, the J call TRBJ2-1; D might be TRBD1 (7 bases). Germline V gene data show CDR1 as MNHEY and CDR2 as SMNVEV (reference sequence). Trimming stripped 5 bases from V and 9 bases from J, with 17 bases between. This CDR3 spans 14 amino acids.